These T cell receptor beta chains were read from a single sample in a study of sequential checkpoint blockade in melanoma. Clones were sequenced by immunoSEQ multiplex PCR, and TCRdb holds only the in-frame ones, with some missing. The sample yields 3,000 to 4,000 clones, less than 30% seen once. Source: tumor tissue (inferred from file names), taken from a patient given nivolumab and ipilimumab in sequence. All receptors come from a human donor with melanoma. CDR3s include the opening cysteine and the closing phenylalanine or tryptophan. The D gene is left open where the match is weak. Clone size is given for some rows only: seen once, a few or many times, or a class if the clone is expanded.

TRBV5-1	TRBD1	-	TRBJ1-6	TGCGCCAGCAGCTCACAGGGGAGTAATTCACCCCTCCACTTT	CASSSQGSNSPLHF
TRBV6-8	-	few	TRBJ2-7	TGTGCCAGCAGTTACAGCGAGGGCACCTACGAGCAGTACTTC	CASSYSEGTYEQYF
TRBV18	TRBD1	-	TRBJ2-5	TGTGCCAGCTCCCCAGGACAGGGGGCGGTGGAGACCCAGTACTTC	CASSPGQGAVETQYF
TRBV11-3	-	many	TRBJ1-1	TGTGCCAGCAGCTTTTCTGCCGGGAACTGGGCCACTGAAGCTTTCTTT	CASSFSAGNWATEAFF
TRBV28	-	-	TRBJ2-1	TGTGCCAGCAGTTTGGGGTCCGGGCTCGGGGATAATGAGCAGTTCTTC	CASSLGSGLGDNEQFF
TRBV30	-	few	TRBJ1-5	TGTGCCTGGAGTGTACGGGGACAGCCCCAGCATTTT	CAWSVRGQPQHF
TRBV25-1	TRBD1	few	TRBJ2-2	TGTGCCAGCAGTGCAGACAGGGGGCCCGGGGAGCTGTTTTTT	CASSADRGPGELFF
TRBV6-8	-	-	TRBJ1-6	TGTGCCAGCGGGCTTTATTTGAATTCACCCCTCCACTTT	CASGLYLNSPLHF
TRBV11-3	TRBD2	-	TRBJ2-2	TGTGCCAGCAGCTTAGACGCAGCGGGAGGCGTTACCGGGGAGCTGTTTTTT	CASSLDAAGGVTGELFF
TRBV25-1	TRBD1	-	TRBJ2-2	TGTGCCAGTCCTGAATGGGACAGGGTGGACACCGGGGAGCTGTTTTTT	CASPEWDRVDTGELFF
TRBV9	-	few	TRBJ1-4	TGTGCCAGCAGTGGACCCCCGGAGGACGAAAAACTGTTTTTT	CASSGPPEDEKLFF
TRBV11-3	TRBD2	many	TRBJ2-5	TGTGCCAGCAGCCCCGACCCGACTAGCGGAAAAGAGACCCAGTACTTC	CASSPDPTSGKETQYF
TRBV7-1	TRBD2	few	TRBJ2-1	TGTGCCAGCAGCGCTAGACTAGCCAATGAGCAGTTCTTC	CASSARLANEQFF
TRBV5-1	-	-	TRBJ1-5	TGCGCCAGCAGCTTGGGGGGGGTTTTCAATCAGCCCCAGCATTTT	CASSLGGVFNQPQHF
TRBV9	-	-	TRBJ2-3	TGTGCCAGCAGCGTAGTCGGGGGAGTCAGCACAGATACGCAGTATTTT	CASSVVGGVSTDTQYF
TRBV5-1	-	-	TRBJ1-1	TGCGCCAGCAGCAACTCCGTCCTGAACACTGAAGCTTTCTTT	CASSNSVLNTEAFF
TRBV19	TRBD1	-	TRBJ2-1	TGTGCCAGTAGCCCCCAGACAGGGGCCGGTGAGCAGTTCTTC	CASSPQTGAGEQFF
TRBV10-3	-	-	TRBJ1-2	TGTGCCATCAGTGAGTCTCCCGAATATAACTATGGCTACACCTTC	CAISESPEYNYGYTF
TRBV11-3	TRBD1	many	TRBJ1-5	TGTGCCAGCAGCTCGCCGGGACAGGCCTTCAATCAGCCCCAGCATTTT	CASSSPGQAFNQPQHF
TRBV6-8	TRBD1	-	TRBJ1-2	TGTGCCAGCAGAACAGGGGAGGCCTATGGCTACACCTTC	CASRTGEAYGYTF
TRBV9	TRBD1	large	TRBJ1-1	TGTGCCAGCAGCCCCCAGGGACAGACTCGTGAAGCTTTCTTT	CASSPQGQTREAFF
TRBV9	TRBD2	few	TRBJ2-3	TGTGCCAGCAGCGCTAGCGGGGCGGCAGATACGCAGTATTTT	CASSASGAADTQYF
TRBV19	-	few	TRBJ1-5	TGTGCCAGTAGTATAGTTGAGTCCGGGAGGCCCCAGCATTTT	CASSIVESGRPQHF
TRBV6-8	-	-	TRBJ2-2	TGTGCCAGCAAGACAGCGAACACCGGGGAGCTGTTTTTT	CASKTANTGELFF
TRBV4-1	TRBD2	few	TRBJ2-1	TGCGCCAGCAGCTTACTAGCGGGGGCTAACAATGAGCAGTTCTTC	CASSLLAGANNEQFF
TRBV6-8	TRBD1	few	TRBJ1-2	TGTGCCAGCAGTTCCGATCAGACAGGGGCCTTGGATGGCTACACCTTC	CASSSDQTGALDGYTF
TRBV28	TRBD1	-	TRBJ1-2	TGTGCCACCTCCCGGGACAGGGCAATCCATGGCTACACCTTC	CATSRDRAIHGYTF
TRBV11-3	-	medium-sized	TRBJ1-1	TGTGCCAGCAGCCCCGTTGTGTCAACCCCCCCTGAAGCTTTCTTT	CASSPVVSTPPEAFF
TRBV6-8	TRBD1	many	TRBJ1-2	TGTGCCAGCAGCCTAATGGGGACAGCCACACAAGGCTACACCTTC	CASSLMGTATQGYTF
TRBV11-3	-	many	TRBJ1-4	TGTGCCAGCAGCTTTCGGTGGACAGCGAAAAATGAAAAACTGTTTTTT	CASSFRWTAKNEKLFF
TRBV5-1	-	-	TRBJ1-1	TGCGCCAGCAGCTTGGGGGGATCCAGGGAGACTGAAGCTTTCTTT	CASSLGGSRETEAFF
TRBV18	TRBD2	-	TRBJ2-2	TGTGCCAGCTCACCACTGGGACTAGCGGGGGCCTCCGGGGAGCTGTTTTTT	CASSPLGLAGASGELFF
TRBV14	-	-	TRBJ2-7	TGTGCCAGCAGCGGGCCCGGGGAGCAGTACTTC	CASSGPGEQYF
TRBV19	-	-	TRBJ2-2	TGTGCCAGTAGTACCACCCCGGCCTTCACCGGGGAGCTGTTTTTT	CASSTTPAFTGELFF
TRBV28	-	-	TRBJ1-2	TGTGCCAGCAGTTTAAGTCGCTATGGCTACACCTTC	CASSLSRYGYTF
TRBV6-1	-	medium-sized	TRBJ2-7	TGTGCCAGCAGTGAAGCGGTTACCGGGACGTACTACGAGCAGTACTTC	CASSEAVTGTYYEQYF
TRBV11-3	-	medium-sized	TRBJ1-1	TGTGCCAGCAGTTTGACCCTAACGGGGACTGAAGCTTTCTTT	CASSLTLTGTEAFF
TRBV11-3	TRBD1	many	TRBJ1-6	TGTGCCAGCAGCCCTAGGACAGGGACCAATTCACCCCTCCACTTT	CASSPRTGTNSPLHF
TRBV19	-	-	TRBJ2-3	TGTGCCAGTAGTGATCGGGGACCGACATCCACAGATACGCAGTATTTT	CASSDRGPTSTDTQYF
TRBV11-3	TRBD2	-	TRBJ2-3	TGTGCCAGCAGCTTGCGTAGCGGGGGGGGAGATACGCAGTATTTT	CASSLRSGGGDTQYF
TRBV29-1	-	-	TRBJ2-2	TGCGGCTTGTGGGGCCCGAACACCGGGGAGCTGTTTTTT	CGLWGPNTGELFF
TRBV11-3	TRBD2	many	TRBJ2-1	TGTGCCAGCAGCTCAGGCTCTCCGGGACTAGCGGGAGGTGAGCAGTTCTTC	CASSSGSPGLAGGEQFF
TRBV30	TRBD2	-	TRBJ2-7	TGTGCCTGGAGTGTACGCGGGAGCGAGCAGTACTTC	CAWSVRGSEQYF
TRBV19	TRBD1	-	TRBJ2-3	TGTGCCAGCGGGACAGGGTTAGTCACAGATACGCAGTATTTT	CASGTGLVTDTQYF
TRBV19	-	-	TRBJ1-5	TGTGCCAGTAGTATTTTGGGAGGGGGAGATCAGCCCCAGCATTTT	CASSILGGGDQPQHF
TRBV6-8	-	-	TRBJ1-1	TGTGCCAGCAGTCAGATCGAGAACACTGAAGCTTTCTTT	CASSQIENTEAFF
TRBV6-1	-	-	TRBJ2-1	TGTGCCAGCAGTGAAGCCCCGGGGAGGGGACAAAGTGAGCAGTTCTTC	CASSEAPGRGQSEQFF
TRBV18	TRBD1	-	TRBJ2-1	TGTGCCAGCTCACCACCGGGTTTACAGGGGTTTGCGAATGAGCAGTTCTTC	CASSPPGLQGFANEQFF
TRBV7-7	TRBD1	many	TRBJ1-2	TGTGCCAGCAGCTTGTCCCGGGACAGTTATGGCTACACCTTC	CASSLSRDSYGYTF
TRBV18	TRBD2	-	TRBJ2-3	TGTGCCAGCTCACCAAGGTTGGCGGGGGGGATCACAGATACGCAGTATTTT	CASSPRLAGGITDTQYF
TRBV6-8	-	few	TRBJ2-5	TGTGCCAGCAGTTGGTCTATTCAAGAGACCCAGTACTTC	CASSWSIQETQYF
TRBV19	TRBD1	few	TRBJ1-5	TGTGCCAGTAGTCTCCGGACAGGTAGCAATCAGCCCCAGCATTTT	CASSLRTGSNQPQHF
TRBV5-1	TRBD1	-	TRBJ2-7	TGCGCCAGCAGCTTGGACAGGGGGAATTTCTACGAGCAGTACTTC	CASSLDRGNFYEQYF
TRBV10-2	-	few	TRBJ1-2	TGCGCCAGCCGGACAGATAACTATGGCTACACCTTC	CASRTDNYGYTF
TRBV10-3	TRBD2	-	TRBJ2-3	TGTGCCATCAGTGAGTGGCAGCGGGGGGAGCAAGTAGATACGCAGTATTTT	CAISEWQRGEQVDTQYF
TRBV19	-	few	TRBJ1-1	TGTGCCAGTAGGGGGAACCTGATGAACACTGAAGCTTTCTTT	CASRGNLMNTEAFF
TRBV19	TRBD2	-	TRBJ2-2	TGTGCCAGTAGTCTTCCCATCGGGACTAGAGGGACCGGGGAGCTGTTTTTT	CASSLPIGTRGTGELFF
TRBV11-3	-	medium-sized	TRBJ2-1	TGTGCCAGCAGAGACCCAAGCTCCTACAATGAGCAGTTCTTC	CASRDPSSYNEQFF
TRBV11-3	TRBD2	-	TRBJ2-1	TGTGCCAGCAGGCCCCAAGCGGGGGGGTACAATGAGCAGTTCTTC	CASRPQAGGYNEQFF
TRBV6-8	TRBD1	few	TRBJ2-7	TGTGCCATCAGTGGAGTCCGCCGGCAGGGGGCGCGGGAGCAGTACTTC	CAISGVRRQGAREQYF